A selection of T cell receptor beta chains follows, all from one sample in a study of radiation and T cells in renal cell carcinoma. This table comes from immunoSEQ multiplex PCR, and its TCRdb copy is limited to in-frame clones, with some not included. In the table there are 100,000 to 150,000 clones, about 88% of which are singletons. Sequenced material: blood, taken from a patient whose treatment included radiotherapy and nephrectomy. The receptors stem from a woman between 65 and 79 years old with renal cell carcinoma. CDR3s leave out the opening cysteine and the closing phenylalanine or tryptophan. The D gene is left open where the match is weak.

j_call d_call v_call cdr3_aa
TRBJ2-7 TRBD1 TRBV2 ASSETVFWDRGPEQY
TRBJ2-2 TRBD2 TRBV4-3 ASSQGLRGGSGELF
TRBJ1-5 TRBD1 TRBV23-1 ASRVSRGYSNQPQH
TRBJ1-2 . TRBV5-6 ASSLVASNYGYT
TRBJ2-3 TRBD2 TRBV7-3 ASSPGGGTDTQY
TRBJ1-5 . TRBV28 ASSHYSDNQPQH
TRBJ1-1 . TRBV5-1 ASSLAGSYTEAF
TRBJ1-2 TRBD1 TRBV4-1 ASSQVPGTGGYGYT
TRBJ2-3 . TRBV7-9 ASSLGGAGDTQY
TRBJ2-7 . TRBV7-9 ASSFATMGEQY
TRBJ1-5 . TRBV19 ASASGKPQH
TRBJ1-1 . TRBV29-1 SVEENTEAF
TRBJ2-5 . TRBV2 ASSEAITPQETQY